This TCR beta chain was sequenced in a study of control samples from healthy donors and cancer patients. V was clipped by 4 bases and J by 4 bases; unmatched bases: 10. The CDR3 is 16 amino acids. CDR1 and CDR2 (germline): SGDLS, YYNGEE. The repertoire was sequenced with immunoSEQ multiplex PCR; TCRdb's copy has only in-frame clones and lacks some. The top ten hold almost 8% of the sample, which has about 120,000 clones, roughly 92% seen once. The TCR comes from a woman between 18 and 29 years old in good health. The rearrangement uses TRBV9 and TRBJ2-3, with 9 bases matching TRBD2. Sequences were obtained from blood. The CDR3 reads CASSPTSGNRPDTQYF. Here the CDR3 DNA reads TGTGCCAGCAGCCCGACTAGCGGAAATCGTCCAGATACGCAGTATTTT.